This T cell receptor beta chain was recorded in a study of shared T cell receptors in the human thymus. Trimming removed 5 bases from V and 3 bases from J, with 17 bases in between. The germline V gene has CDR1 PRHDT and CDR2 FYEKMQ (reference sequence). CDR3 length: 15 residues. The table came from immunoSEQ multiplex PCR; TCRdb's copy has only in-frame clones and leaves some out. Of approximately 730,000 clones detected, 80% to 90% appear once; the ten largest clones hold 0.008% to 0.011%. The sample was also linked to a second study, of human thymus T cells. That report notes: Overlap was high between thymic repertoires from unrelated individuals, as reported in related research.

The sample was thymocytes. The chain carries TRBV13 and TRBJ2-7; D might be TRBD1 (6 bases). This sequence was found in a girl under three years old with a congenital heart defect. CDR3 in DNA: TGTGCCAGCAGCCCGATACAGGGAATGGGCTACGAGCAGTACTTC. Its translation is CASSPIQGMGYEQYF.